This paragraph reports one T cell receptor (beta chain). The germline CDR1 and CDR2 sequences are MNHNS and SASEGT. The V and J ends lost 3 bases and 3 bases respectively, with 13 bases between them. The CDR3 runs to 15 residues. The repertoire was sequenced with immunoSEQ multiplex PCR; TCRdb's copy has only in-frame clones and lacks some. Of about 250,000 clones in the sample, roughly 81% are singletons; the top ten hold around 6.3%. The entry originates in a study of blood T cell repertoires in COVID-19. Participants, roughly 18 to 89 years old, spanned about two dozen US areas. Those designated as exposed participants met a COVID-19 case within 2 weeks before study entry.

The V gene is TRBV6-1, the J gene TRBJ2-3; tentative D call: TRBD1 (6 bases). Sequencing was carried out using PBMCs or T cells enriched from blood (not recorded which). The TCR comes from a woman aged 45-59 years who had been exposed to COVID-19. In nucleotides, the CDR3 is TGTGCCAGCAGTGACCCAGTAGGGGGAACAGATACGCAGTATTTT. Its translation: CASSDPVGGTDTQYF.